This T cell receptor (beta chain) emerged from a study of cytomegalovirus exposure and HLA in healthy donors. Study-wide results and limits: Whilst most TCR sequences proved rare, a subset of public TCRs occurred across many donors. A later analysis linked a missense variant in DCLRE1C to the trimming of TCR beta V and J genes. Differences between HLA loci emerged in a later analysis of TCR association rates, with DRB1 most and HLA-C fewest.

When sampled, the donors appeared nominally healthy, though they likely had unrecorded immune exposures. Germline lookup yields CDR1 SGHKS and CDR2 YYEKEE (reference sequence). V shed 0 bases and J 1 base; nucleotides not matched to a gene: 5. The CDR3 has 16 amino acids. The PCR contained 60 Vbeta and 13 Jbeta primers. Sequenced by immunoSEQ multiplex PCR; TCRdb stores in-frame clones only, minus some. The table has around 250,000 clones, nearly 95% seen once. On this clone: The antigen remains unidentified.

The source material was PBMCs. This chain links TRBV5-5 with TRBJ2-3, with TRBD2 matching over 7 bases. The receptor's source is a girl aged 2 to 9 in good health and CMV-seronegative. The CDR3: CASSLVPGGRTDTQYF. CDR3 nucleotides: TGTGCCAGCAGCTTGGTCCCGGGAGGCCGCACAGATACGCAGTATTTT.